This record concerns one T cell receptor beta chain sequence. These data belong to a study of blood T cell repertoires in COVID-19. Per the original methods: Reference gene primer amplification yielded estimated nucleated cell counts. Only in-frame clones appear in the TCRdb table, and some are missing; sequencing was by immunoSEQ multiplex PCR. V and J calls plus clone size are reproduced from that table; the DNA served to infer D and trimming. The sample holds approximately 220,000 clones, 85% seen once. V lost 5 bases, J lost 10 bases, and 14 bases lay in between. Germline CDR1 is SEHNR and CDR2 is FQNEAQ (reference sequence). The CDR3 has 12 residues. Individuals drawn from around 24 US areas were roughly 18 to 95 years old. For recovered donors of Cohort 3, there were two negative PCRs, clearance, or symptom resolution.

This clonotype was obtained from a man aged 35-49 years who had recovered from COVID-19. Specimen: PBMCs or T cells enriched from blood (not recorded which). The V gene is TRBV7-9, the J gene TRBJ1-2; D is ambiguous. The CDR3 loop reads CASSRDFVSYTF. In DNA, the CDR3 is TGTGCCAGCAGCCGCGACTTTGTATCCTACACCTTC.